The 19 T cell receptor beta chains below all came from one sample that was sequenced in a study of blood T cell repertoires in COVID-19 (dated by TCRdb to about 2020). Libraries came from the immunoSEQ multiplex PCR assay. Drawn from immuneACCESS, this table holds only the in-frame rearrangements with V and J called that TCRdb kept. Clones are partly lost; checked studies trace under half to an unresolved V gene and leave the rest unexplained. Recorded for this sample are about 200,000 clones; 80% of them occurred a single time. The ten largest clonotypes hold 6.5% to 8.5% of the sample. The material sequenced was PBMCs or T cells enriched from blood (not recorded which). Receptors originate from a woman aged 40 to 50 with acute COVID-19.

The genes are TRBV6-2 or TRBV6-3 and TRBJ2-7; 10 bases align to TRBD2. V lost 5 bases to trimming and J lost 7 bases; unmatched junction nucleotides: 11. Germline CDR1 MNHEY, CDR2 SVGEGT. The CDR3 loop spans 15 amino acids. As DNA, the CDR3 is TGTGCCAGCAGTACCCGAGCTAGCGGGAGTCGTGAGCAGTACTTC. It translates to CASSTRASGSREQYF.

The chain couples TRBV19 to TRBJ2-1; D might be TRBD2 (5 bases). The V gene lost 2 bases and the J gene lost 9 bases, with 11 bases spanning the gap. The germline CDR1 and CDR2 sequences are LNHDA and SQIVND (reference sequence). This CDR3 comprises 13 residues. Here the CDR3 reads CASSINEGSEQFF. The CDR3 coding sequence is TGTGCCAGTAGTATAAACGAGGGAAGTGAGCAGTTCTTC.

This clone has only a few counts. The chain joins TRBV29-1 to TRBJ1-1; 7 bases are shared with TRBD1. CDR3 length: 13 residues. Germline trimming cut 3 bases from V and 4 bases from J; bases unmatched to any gene: 5. The germline V gene encodes CDR1 SQVTM and CDR2 ANQGSEA. DNA of the CDR3: TGCAGCGTTGAGTCCCGACAGGGCACTGAAGCTTTCTTT. The encoded protein is CSVESRQGTEAFF.

This clone was observed once. The V and J genes are TRBV19 and TRBJ1-2, with TRBD1 matching 9 bases. Trimming took 2 bases from V and 6 from J; bases not matched to a gene: 1. The germline gives CDR1 LNHDA, CDR2 SQIVND (reference sequence). The CDR3 is 13 amino acids. The CDR3: CASSITGGHGYTF. The CDR3 DNA reads as TGTGCCAGTAGTATAACAGGGGGCCATGGCTACACCTTC. The whole variable domain, filled in from reference TRBV19 and TRBJ1-2, reads DGGITQSPKYLFRKEGQNVTLSCEQNLNHDAMYWYRQDPGQGLRLIYYSQIVNDFQKGDIAEGYSVSREKKESFPLTVTSAQKNPTAFYLCASSITGGHGYTFGSGTRLTVV.

This rearrangement joins TRBV5-1 to TRBJ2-2; D is unclear. The CDR3 loop spans 16 amino acids. Trimming shortened V by 4 bases and J by 7 bases, and 20 bases separated the two germline ends. Per germline, CDR1 SGHRS and CDR2 YFSETQ. The CDR3 sequence is CASSLEVAELFGELFF. The CDR3 coding sequence is TGCGCCAGCAGCCTCGAGGTGGCCGAGCTTTTCGGGGAGCTGTTTTTT. Drawing the rest from reference TRBV5-1 and TRBJ2-2, the complete variable domain is KAGVTQTPRYLIKTRGQQVTLSCSPISGHRSVSWYQQTPGQGLQFLFEYFSETQRNKGNFPGRFSGRQFSNSRSEMNVSTLELGDSALYLCASSLEVAELFGELFFGEGSRLTVL.

This clone qualifies as medium-sized (0.01 to 0.1%). The chain has TRBV7-9 and TRBJ1-2, with D possibly TRBD1 on 5 matching bases. Per the germline V gene, CDR1 is SEHNR and CDR2 is FQNEAQ (reference sequence). V shed 5 bases and J shed 8 bases, with 15 bases lying between them. The CDR3 is made up of 13 amino acids. CDR3 sequence: CASSRWDSRGYTF. The DNA for the CDR3 is TGTGCCAGCAGCAGGTGGGACTCTCGGGGCTACACCTTC. The entire variable domain, with the rest obtained from reference TRBV7-9 and TRBJ1-2, is as follows: DTGVSQNPRHKITKRGQNVTFRCDPISEHNRLYWYRQTLGQGPEFLTYFQNEAQLEKSRLLSDRFSAERPKGSFSTLEIQRTEQGDSAMYLCASSRWDSRGYTFGSGTRLTVV.

This chain links TRBV10-3 with TRBJ1-4, with D tentatively TRBD1 (6 bases). Germline V gene sequence: CDR1 ENHRY, CDR2 SYGVKD. V lost 10 bases to trimming and J lost 5 bases, with 17 bases between them. The CDR3 contains 14 residues. The CDR3 spells CATRRQVANEKLFF. The DNA for the CDR3 is TGTGCCACCAGGCGACAGGTCGCCAATGAAAAACTGTTTTTT.

CDR3 bases: TGTGCCTGGAGTGTACAGGCTGGCTACACCTTC. It yields the protein CAWSVQAGYTF. The chain links TRBV30 to TRBJ1-2, with D possibly TRBD1 on 5 matching bases. Germline V gene lookup returns CDR1 GTSNPN and CDR2 SVGIG (reference sequence). This CDR3 contains 11 residues. With 0 bases removed from V and 7 bases from J, the gap between germline ends came to 6 bases.

The CDR3 here is CAWQPRGGTGGHEQFF. CDR3 nucleotides: TGTGCCTGGCAACCCCGCGGCGGGACAGGGGGCCATGAGCAGTTCTTC. The V and J genes are TRBV30 and TRBJ2-1, with 12 bases matching TRBD1. In germline, CDR1 is GTSNPN, CDR2 SVGIG (reference sequence). With 5 bases clipped from V and 8 bases from J, the junction kept 13 bases outside the gene matches. There are 16 residues in the CDR3.

The V gene is TRBV19, the J gene TRBJ1-4, with 7 bases matching TRBD1. From germline, CDR1 is LNHDA and CDR2 SQIVND (reference sequence). The CDR3 runs 16 residues. V lost 5 bases to trimming and J lost 8 bases; unmatched junction nucleotides: 14. The chain's CDR3 is CASSLPLTGQGEKLFF. The DNA for the CDR3 is TGTGCCAGTAGTCTCCCGCTGACAGGGCAGGGAGAAAAACTGTTTTTT.

The chain joins TRBV28 to TRBJ2-1; 10 bases match TRBD1. The CDR3 has 15 amino acids. The germline V gene encodes CDR1 MDHEN and CDR2 SYDVKM. Trimming removed 7 bases from V and 7 bases from J; junction bases left unmatched: 10. CDR3 in amino acids: CASTTDRGLGNEQFF. In DNA, the CDR3 is TGTGCCAGCACCACCGACAGGGGGCTGGGAAATGAGCAGTTCTTC.

The table lists this clone with a count of one. The V call is TRBV28, the J call TRBJ1-3; the D is unclear. V was trimmed by 6 bases and J by 0 bases, leaving 9 bases between them. The CDR3 totals 14 residues. From germline, CDR1 is MDHEN and CDR2 SYDVKM. The chain's CDR3 is CASREGLSGNTIYF. As DNA, the CDR3 is TGTGCCAGCAGGGAAGGACTCTCTGGAAACACCATATATTTT.

This chain connects TRBV9 to TRBJ2-1, with 8 bases that match TRBD2. The J segment lost 7 bases and the V segment lost 3 bases, leaving 9 bases of the junction unmatched. Germline V CDR1 and CDR2: SGDLS, YYNGEE. This CDR3 region has 15 residues. Here the CDR3 DNA reads TGTGCCAGCAGCGCCTCGGGACTAGTCGGGAATGAGCAGTTCTTC. It codes for CASSASGLVGNEQFF.

V gene TRBV4-1 combines with J gene TRBJ2-7; 8 positions match TRBD1. CDR1 is MGHRA and CDR2 is YSYEKL in the germline V gene. The CDR3 extends over 15 amino acids. With V trimmed by 2 bases and J by 4 bases, 7 bases remained unmatched. In DNA form, the CDR3 reads TGCGCCAGCAGCCAACTCCGACAGGGGCATTACGAGCAGTACTTC. This gives the protein CASSQLRQGHYEQYF.

This clone was recorded only once. The chain has TRBV7-6 and TRBJ2-1, with TRBD2 as a possible D gene (6 bases). Germline assignment: CDR1 SGHVS and CDR2 FNYEAQ. The V end was cut by 6 bases, the J end by 5 bases, with 17 bases between. The CDR3 length is 15 residues. The CDR3 DNA reads as TGTGCCAGCAGTTCCCTAGGGACTCCAAACAATGAGCAGTTCTTC. This translates into CASSSLGTPNNEQFF. Variable domain in full (rest from reference TRBV7-6 and TRBJ2-1): GAGVSQSPRYKVTKRGQDVALRCDPISGHVSLYWYRQALGQGPEFLTYFNYEAQQDKSGLPNDRFSAERPEGSISTLTIQRTEQRDSAMYRCASSSLGTPNNEQFFGPGTRLTVL.

This chain links TRBV4-1 with TRBJ1-4; D call uncertain. Germline V lookup: CDR1 MGHRA, CDR2 YSYEKL. The CDR3 spans 14 residues. Trimming pared 0 bases from V and 6 bases from J, leaving 8 bases between. The CDR3 DNA follows: TGCGCCAGCAGCCAAGATCGAGGGCATGAAAAACTGTTTTTT. Translating it yields CASSQDRGHEKLFF.

This clone was detected only once. The chain is built from TRBV28 and TRBJ1-1; D possibly corresponds to TRBD1 (5 bases). The CDR3 spans 13 residues. Trimming cost V 6 bases and J 4 bases, with 12 bases left between them. The germline gives CDR1 MDHEN, CDR2 SYDVKM. The CDR3 protein is CASRGGLGTEAFF. CDR3 in DNA: TGTGCCAGCAGGGGGGGACTGGGCACTGAAGCTTTCTTT.

This clone was observed a few times. This chain connects TRBV5-1 to TRBJ2-2; D unclear. The germline gives CDR1 SGHRS, CDR2 YFSETQ. V lost 0 bases to trimming and J lost 7 bases, with 10 bases between them. This CDR3 is built from 14 residues. The chain's CDR3 is CASSLETGFGELFF. As DNA, the CDR3 is TGCGCCAGCAGCTTGGAGACCGGGTTCGGGGAGCTGTTTTTT.

A few counts support this clone. The J gene is TRBJ1-2, the V gene TRBV5-1; D is possibly TRBD1 (5 bases). Germline CDR1 reads SGHRS; CDR2 reads YFSETQ. This CDR3 spans 15 amino acids. V lost 2 bases to trimming and J lost 8 bases, with 19 bases between them. This chain's CDR3 is CASSLTAQGAEGYTF. CDR3 DNA sequence: TGCGCCAGCAGCTTAACAGCCCAGGGTGCCGAGGGCTACACCTTC.